This TCR beta chain emerged from a study of T cell changes during pregnancy in multiple sclerosis. The data were produced by immunoSEQ multiplex PCR, yet TCRdb's version contains in-frame clones alone and is incomplete. The top ten clones hold roughly 13% of a sample with over 35,000 clones, more than 85% of them seen once. Trimming took 6 bases from V and 4 from J, leaving 12 bases between them. The germline V gene encodes CDR1 SGHDN and CDR2 FVKESK. This CDR3 contains 13 residues. The rearrangement links TRBV14 to TRBJ1-1; possible D gene TRBD1, 6 bases. The clonotype comes from a female donor with multiple sclerosis, enrolled in a pregnancy study. The material was CD8+ T cells from peripheral blood mononuclear cells, obtained in the first trimester of pregnancy. This CDR3 reads CASSHRVGTEAFF. The DNA for the CDR3 is TGTGCCAGCAGTCACAGGGTTGGCACTGAAGCTTTCTTT. Full variable domain (missing parts from reference TRBV14 and TRBJ1-1): EAGVTQFPSHSVIEKGQTVTLRCDPISGHDNLYWYRRVMGKEIKFLLHFVKESKQDESGMPNNRFLAERTGGTYSTLKVQPAELEDSGVYFCASSHRVGTEAFFGQGTRLTVV.